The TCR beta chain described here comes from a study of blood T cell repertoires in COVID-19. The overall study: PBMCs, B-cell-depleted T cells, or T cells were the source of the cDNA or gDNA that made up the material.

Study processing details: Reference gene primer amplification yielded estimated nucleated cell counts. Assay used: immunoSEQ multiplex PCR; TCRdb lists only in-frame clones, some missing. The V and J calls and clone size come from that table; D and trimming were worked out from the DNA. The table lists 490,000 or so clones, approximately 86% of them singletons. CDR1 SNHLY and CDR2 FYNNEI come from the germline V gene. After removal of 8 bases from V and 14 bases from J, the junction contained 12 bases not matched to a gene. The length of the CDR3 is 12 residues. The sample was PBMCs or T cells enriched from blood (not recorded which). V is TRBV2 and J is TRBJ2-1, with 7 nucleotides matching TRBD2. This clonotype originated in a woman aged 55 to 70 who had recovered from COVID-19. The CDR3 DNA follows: TGTGCCAGCCGAGGGGCCCCGGGGAGGGAGTTCTTC. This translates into CASRGAPGREFF.